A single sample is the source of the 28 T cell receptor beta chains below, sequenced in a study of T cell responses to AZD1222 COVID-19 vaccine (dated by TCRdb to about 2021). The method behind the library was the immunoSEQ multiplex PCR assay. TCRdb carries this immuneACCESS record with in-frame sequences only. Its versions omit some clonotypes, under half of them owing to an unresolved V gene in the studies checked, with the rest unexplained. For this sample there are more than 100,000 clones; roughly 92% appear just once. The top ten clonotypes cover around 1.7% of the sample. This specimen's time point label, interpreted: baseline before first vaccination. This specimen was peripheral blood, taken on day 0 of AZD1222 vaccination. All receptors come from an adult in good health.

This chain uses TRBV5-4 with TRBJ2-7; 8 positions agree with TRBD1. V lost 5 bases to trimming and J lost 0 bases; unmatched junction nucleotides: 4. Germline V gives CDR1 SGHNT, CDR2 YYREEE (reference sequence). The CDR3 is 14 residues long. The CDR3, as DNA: TGTGCCAGCAGAGGACAGGGACACTCCTACGAGCAGTACTTC. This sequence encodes CASRGQGHSYEQYF.

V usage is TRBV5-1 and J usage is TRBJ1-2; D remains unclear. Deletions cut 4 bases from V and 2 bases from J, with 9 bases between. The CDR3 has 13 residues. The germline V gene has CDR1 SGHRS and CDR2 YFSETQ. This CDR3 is CASSPSTNYGYTF. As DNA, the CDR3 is TGCGCCAGCAGCCCCAGTACAAACTATGGCTACACCTTC.

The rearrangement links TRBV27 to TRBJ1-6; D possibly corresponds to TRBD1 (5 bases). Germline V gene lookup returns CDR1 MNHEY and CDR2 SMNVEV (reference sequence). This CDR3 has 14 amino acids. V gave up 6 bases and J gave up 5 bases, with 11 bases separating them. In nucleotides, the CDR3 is TGTGCCAGCAGGGGACTCGGCGATAATTCACCCCTCCACTTT. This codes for CASRGLGDNSPLHF.

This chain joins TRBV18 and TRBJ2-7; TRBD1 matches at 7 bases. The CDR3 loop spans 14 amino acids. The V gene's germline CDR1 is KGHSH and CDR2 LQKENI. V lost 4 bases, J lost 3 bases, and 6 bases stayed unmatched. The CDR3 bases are TGTGCCAGCTCACTGAGACAGGGAGACTACGAGCAGTACGTC. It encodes CASSLRQGDYEQYV.

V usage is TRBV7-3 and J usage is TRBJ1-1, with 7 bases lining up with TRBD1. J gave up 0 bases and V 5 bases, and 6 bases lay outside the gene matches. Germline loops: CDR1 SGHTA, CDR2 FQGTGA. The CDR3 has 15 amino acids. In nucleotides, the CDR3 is TGTGCCAGCAGCCCGGGGACAGAAATGAACACTGAAGCTTTCTTT. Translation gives CASSPGTEMNTEAFF.

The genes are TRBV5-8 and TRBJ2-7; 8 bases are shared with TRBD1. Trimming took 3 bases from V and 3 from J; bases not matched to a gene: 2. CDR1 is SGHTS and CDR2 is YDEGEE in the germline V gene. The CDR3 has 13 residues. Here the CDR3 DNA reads TGTGCCAGCAGCTCCGACAGGGGCTACGAGCAGTACGTC. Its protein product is CASSSDRGYEQYV.

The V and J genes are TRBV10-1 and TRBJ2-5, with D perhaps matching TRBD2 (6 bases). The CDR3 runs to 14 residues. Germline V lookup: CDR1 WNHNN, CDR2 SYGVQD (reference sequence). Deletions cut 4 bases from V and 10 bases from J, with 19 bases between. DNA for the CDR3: TGCGCCAGCAGTGGAGTCGATCCCGATAGCGGCCAGTACTTC. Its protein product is CASSGVDPDSGQYF.

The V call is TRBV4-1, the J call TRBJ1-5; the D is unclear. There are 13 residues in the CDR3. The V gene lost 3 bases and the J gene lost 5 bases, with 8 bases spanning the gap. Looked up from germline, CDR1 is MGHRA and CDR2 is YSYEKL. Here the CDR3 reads CASSQAPDQPQHF. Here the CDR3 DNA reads TGCGCCAGCAGCCAGGCGCCGGATCAGCCCCAGCATTTT.

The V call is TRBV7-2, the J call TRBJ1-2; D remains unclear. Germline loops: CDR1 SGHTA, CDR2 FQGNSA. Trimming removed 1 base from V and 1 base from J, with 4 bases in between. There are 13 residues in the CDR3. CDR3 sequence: CASSLVGNYGYTF. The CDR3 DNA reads TGTGCCAGCAGCTTAGTCGGTAACTATGGCTACACCTTC.

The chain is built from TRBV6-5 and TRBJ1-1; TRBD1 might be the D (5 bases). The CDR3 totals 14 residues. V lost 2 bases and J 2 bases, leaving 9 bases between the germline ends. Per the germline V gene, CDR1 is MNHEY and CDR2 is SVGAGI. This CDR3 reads CASSYLDSNTEAFF. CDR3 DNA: TGTGCCAGCAGTTACCTAGACAGTAACACTGAAGCTTTCTTT.

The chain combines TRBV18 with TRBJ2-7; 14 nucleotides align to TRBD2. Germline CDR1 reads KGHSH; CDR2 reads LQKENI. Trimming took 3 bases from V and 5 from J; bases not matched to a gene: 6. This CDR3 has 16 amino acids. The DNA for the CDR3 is TGTGCCAGCTCACCGGGACTAGCGGGAGAAATCGACGAGCAGTACGTC. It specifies CASSPGLAGEIDEQYV.

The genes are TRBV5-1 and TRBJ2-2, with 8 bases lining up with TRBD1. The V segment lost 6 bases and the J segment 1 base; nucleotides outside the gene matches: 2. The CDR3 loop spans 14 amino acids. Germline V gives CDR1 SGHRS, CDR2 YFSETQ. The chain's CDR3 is CASKTGENTGELFF. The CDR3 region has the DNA TGCGCCAGCAAGACAGGGGAGAACACCGGGGAGCTGTTTTTT.

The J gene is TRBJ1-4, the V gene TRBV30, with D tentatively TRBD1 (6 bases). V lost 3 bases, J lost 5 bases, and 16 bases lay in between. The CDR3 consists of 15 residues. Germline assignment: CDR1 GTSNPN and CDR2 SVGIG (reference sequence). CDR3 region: CAWRDPRDTNEKLFF. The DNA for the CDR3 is TGTGCCTGGAGGGACCCCCGGGACACAAATGAAAAACTGTTTTTT.

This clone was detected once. CDR3 loop: CSIGGRQNTEAFF. Written as DNA, the CDR3 is TGCAGCATTGGGGGCAGGCAGAACACTGAAGCTTTCTTT. The gene calls are TRBV29-1 and TRBJ1-1, with D possibly being TRBD1 (6 bases). Germline V gives CDR1 SQVTM, CDR2 ANQGSEA. The V and J ends lost 8 bases and 1 base respectively, with 14 bases between them. The CDR3 sequence is 13 residues long.

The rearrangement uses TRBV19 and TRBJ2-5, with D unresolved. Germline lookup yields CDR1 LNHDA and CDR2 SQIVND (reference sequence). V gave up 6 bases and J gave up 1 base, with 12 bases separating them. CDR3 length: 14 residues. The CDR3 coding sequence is TGTGCCAGTAGCTCATCCAACCCCCAAGAGACCCAGTACTTC. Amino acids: CASSSSNPQETQYF.

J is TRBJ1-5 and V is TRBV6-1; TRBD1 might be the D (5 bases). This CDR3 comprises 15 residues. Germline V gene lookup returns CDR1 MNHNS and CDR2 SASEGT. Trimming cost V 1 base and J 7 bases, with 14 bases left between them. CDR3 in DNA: TGTGCCAGCAGTGAAGTCGGGGGGAAAAGGCAGCCCCAGCATTTT. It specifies CASSEVGGKRQPQHF.

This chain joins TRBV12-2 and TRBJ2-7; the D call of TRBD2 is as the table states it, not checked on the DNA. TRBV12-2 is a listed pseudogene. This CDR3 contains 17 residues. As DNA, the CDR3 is TGTGCAAGTCGCCCCCACCCCCGAAGGACTAGCTCCTACGAGCAGTACGTC. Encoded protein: CASRPHPRRTSSYEQYV.

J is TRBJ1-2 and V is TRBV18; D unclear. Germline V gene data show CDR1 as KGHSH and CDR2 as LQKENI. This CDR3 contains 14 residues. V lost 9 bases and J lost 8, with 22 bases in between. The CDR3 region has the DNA TGTGCCAGTCAAAATGACGCAAAGTCGCGAGGCTACACCTTC. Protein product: CASQNDAKSRGYTF.

The CDR3 sequence is CASSQEVVGEQFF. In DNA form, the CDR3 reads TGTGCCAGCAGCCAAGAGGTGGTGGGTGAGCAGTTCTTC. This chain uses TRBV14 with TRBJ2-1, with D hard to call. V dropped 0 bases and J dropped 9 bases, with 9 bases sitting between them. The CDR3 runs to 13 residues. From germline, CDR1 is SGHDN and CDR2 FVKESK.

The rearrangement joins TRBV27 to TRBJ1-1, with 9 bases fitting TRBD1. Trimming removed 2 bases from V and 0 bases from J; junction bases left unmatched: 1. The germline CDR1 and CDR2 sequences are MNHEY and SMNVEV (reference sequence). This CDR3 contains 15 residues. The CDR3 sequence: CASSLGQGMNTEAFF. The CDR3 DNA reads TGTGCCAGCAGTTTAGGACAGGGGATGAACACTGAAGCTTTCTTT.

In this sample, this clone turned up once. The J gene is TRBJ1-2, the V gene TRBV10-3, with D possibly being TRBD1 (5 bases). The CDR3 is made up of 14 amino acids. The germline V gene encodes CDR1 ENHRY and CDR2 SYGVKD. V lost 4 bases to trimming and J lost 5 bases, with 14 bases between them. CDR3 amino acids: CAISGEQVGYGYTF. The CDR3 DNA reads TGTGCCATCAGTGGGGAACAGGTTGGGTATGGCTACACCTTC.

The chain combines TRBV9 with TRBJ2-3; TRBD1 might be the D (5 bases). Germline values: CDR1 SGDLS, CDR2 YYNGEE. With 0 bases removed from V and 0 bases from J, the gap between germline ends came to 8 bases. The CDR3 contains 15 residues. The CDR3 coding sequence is TGTGCCAGCAGCGTAGGGGGCGCTAGCACAGATACGCAGTATTTT. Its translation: CASSVGGASTDTQYF.

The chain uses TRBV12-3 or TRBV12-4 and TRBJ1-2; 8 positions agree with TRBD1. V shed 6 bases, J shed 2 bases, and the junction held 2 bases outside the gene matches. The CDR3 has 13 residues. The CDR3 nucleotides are TGTGCCAGCAGGGGACAGGAGAACTATGGCTACACCTTC. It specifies CASRGQENYGYTF.

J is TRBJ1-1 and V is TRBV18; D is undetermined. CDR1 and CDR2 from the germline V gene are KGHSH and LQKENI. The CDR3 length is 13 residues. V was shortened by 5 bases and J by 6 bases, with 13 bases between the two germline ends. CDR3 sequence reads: CASSGQISAEAFF. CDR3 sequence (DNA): TGTGCCAGCTCAGGCCAGATTTCGGCTGAAGCTTTCTTT.

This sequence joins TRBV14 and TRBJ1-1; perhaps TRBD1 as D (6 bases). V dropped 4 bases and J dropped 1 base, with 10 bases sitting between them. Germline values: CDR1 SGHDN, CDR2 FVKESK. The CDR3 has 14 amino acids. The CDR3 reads CASSPPGENTEAFF. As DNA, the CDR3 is TGTGCCAGCAGCCCCCCAGGGGAGAACACTGAAGCTTTCTTT.

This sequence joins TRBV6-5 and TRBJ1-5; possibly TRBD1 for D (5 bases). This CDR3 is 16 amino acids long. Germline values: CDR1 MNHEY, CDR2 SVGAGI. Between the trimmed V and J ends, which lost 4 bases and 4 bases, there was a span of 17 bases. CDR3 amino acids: CASSSDPRDENQPQHF. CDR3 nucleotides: TGTGCCAGCAGTTCGGACCCCCGGGACGAGAATCAGCCCCAGCATTTT.

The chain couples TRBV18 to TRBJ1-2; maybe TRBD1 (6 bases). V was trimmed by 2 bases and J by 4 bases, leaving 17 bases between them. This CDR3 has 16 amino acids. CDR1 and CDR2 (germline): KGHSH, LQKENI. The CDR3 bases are TGTGCCAGCTCACCATTAGGGGGGCAGAACCCCTATGGCTACACCTTC. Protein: CASSPLGGQNPYGYTF.

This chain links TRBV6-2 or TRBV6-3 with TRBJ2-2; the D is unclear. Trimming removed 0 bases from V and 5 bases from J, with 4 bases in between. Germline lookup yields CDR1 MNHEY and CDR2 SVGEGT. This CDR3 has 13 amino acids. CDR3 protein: CASSYSRTGELFF. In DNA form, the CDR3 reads TGTGCCAGCAGTTACTCGAGGACCGGGGAGCTGTTTTTT.